Here is one T cell receptor beta chain with its context. This clone was observed a handful of times. It lacks a known antigen. No clone much larger than this one lies a single base away; base qualities are absent. CDR1 and CDR2 (SGHDN, FVKESK) derive from the germline V gene. The trim is 4 bases for V and 7 bases for J, with a gap of 23 bases between the germline ends. The cysteine opens and the phenylalanine closes a CDR3 of 17 amino acids. Just the 51-base CDR3 DNA is kept, in frame starting at base 1. This record comes from a study of blood T cell repertoires in COVID-19 (dated by TCRdb to 2020 to 2021). Context from the whole study: Collaborator samples came from the United States, Italy and Spain and covered acute and convalescent phases of COVID-19. The material from the prospective study consisted of cDNA or gDNA derived from T cells, B-cell-depleted T cells, or PBMCs. Subjects who had been exposed to COVID-19, were actively infected with it, or had recovered from it provided the deeply sampled blood TCRbeta repertoires that made up the dataset. A freely available public database, intended as a resource for researchers studying the immune response to SARS-CoV-2, is where the repertoires were released. Samples were obtained from the ongoing ImmuneRACE study (first 160 participants) and from 950 to 1,500 subjects provided by 6 global collaborators. The sample metadata nearly always contained a de-identified subject ID, COVID-19 status, age in years and sex. HLA class I and class II types, where available, came from metadata supplied by the sample provider rather than from assay-based typing.

The immunoSEQ Assay, a bias-controlled multiplex PCR, was used to amplify TCRbeta CDR3 regions from genomic DNA. The original pipeline was this. Nucleated cell counts per sample were estimated from amplification of reference gene primers within the assay. To quantify the absolute abundance of each unique TCRbeta CDR3 rearrangement, sequence reads were collapsed and filtered. For each sample, productive Simpson clonality was calculated as the square root of Simpson's diversity index over productive rearrangements. As stored in TCRdb, this immuneACCESS dataset retains in-frame rearrangements with V and J assigned. A fraction of the clones does not appear; measured against another copy, unresolved V genes explain less than half of the discrepancy, and the remainder lacks a known reason. That table furnishes V, J and clone size, whereas the DNA furnished D and trimming. The sample has 200,000 to 300,000 clones on record, roughly 88% of them singletons. About 2.1% of the sample lies in the top ten.

Another Seattle source contributed samples from volunteer blood donors who had recovered from COVID-19. Whole blood was collected in K2EDTA tubes by collaborating institutions according to the institutions' own protocols. Collaborator samples were shipped for TCRbeta analysis as frozen whole blood, isolated PBMCs, or DNA extracted from either sample type. Overall results and qualifications from the work: How much clinical and demographic metadata was included differed by source and by participant, and the metadata was provided uncurated.

Sequencing was performed on peripheral blood. The sequence links TRBV14 to TRBJ2-1, with TRBD2 as a weak D call on 6 bases. The receptor's source is a man aged 40-50 years who had recovered from COVID-19. The CDR3 sequence is CASSRRVIEAGRNEQFF. The DNA sequence follows: TGTGCCAGCAGCCGGAGGGTTATTGAGGCGGGTCGGAATGAGCAGTTCTTC.